Below, one T cell receptor (beta chain) is given with its context. With 1 base removed from V and 1 base from J, the gap between germline ends came to 13 bases. This CDR3 is built from 16 residues. Germline V gene lookup returns CDR1 MNHNS and CDR2 SASEGT. This sample is drawn from a study of blood T cell repertoires in COVID-19. At the level of the study: Sites across the United States, Italy and Spain contributed samples from acute and convalescent COVID-19. T cells, B-cell-depleted T cells, or PBMCs provided the cDNA or gDNA that served as material.

Original processing notes: Reference gene primer amplification gave nucleated cell count estimates. Method: immunoSEQ multiplex PCR; TCRdb's copy keeps in-frame clones and lacks some. V and J calls and clone size are as listed in that table; D and trimming were resolved from the DNA. The repertoire includes a few hundred thousand clones, 65% to 90% of them detected once, and 7.1% sits in the top ten. This TCR was sampled from an older woman with COVID-19, enrolled during active disease. Sequencing input: peripheral blood. The V and J genes are TRBV6-1 and TRBJ1-2; a weak D match, TRBD1 (6 bases). The CDR3: CASSEGAAGDNYGYTF. Written as DNA, the CDR3 is TGTGCCAGCAGTGAAGGGGCGGCAGGGGATAACTATGGCTACACCTTC.